Following are 23 T cell receptor beta chains from one sample sequenced in a study of blood T cell repertoires in COVID-19. Only in-frame clones appear in the TCRdb table, and some are missing; sequencing was by immunoSEQ multiplex PCR. Altogether about 130,000 clones are present, about four fifths being singletons, with the ten largest covering around 3%. Material: peripheral blood. The origin of the receptors is a woman aged 80 or over with acute or convalescent COVID-19.

The J gene is TRBJ2-5, the V gene TRBV19; the match to TRBD1 covers 9 bases. In germline, CDR1 is LNHDA, CDR2 SQIVND (reference sequence). With 5 bases clipped from V and 1 base from J, the junction kept 5 bases outside the gene matches. The CDR3 has 15 amino acids. CDR3 sequence (DNA): TGTGCCAGTAGTCCACAGGGGGCCTTCCAAGAGACCCAGTACTTC. Translated, it gives CASSPQGAFQETQYF.

The chain links TRBV19 to TRBJ2-3; 9 bases map to TRBD2. The CDR3 extends over 16 amino acids. V lost 2 bases, J lost 0 bases, and 3 bases stayed unmatched. Germline V gene data show CDR1 as LNHDA and CDR2 as SQIVND (reference sequence). CDR3: CASSIFAGGSTDTQYF. The CDR3 region has the DNA TGTGCCAGTAGTATATTTGCGGGGGGGAGCACAGATACGCAGTATTTT. Supplemented by reference TRBV19 and TRBJ2-3, the full variable domain reads DGGITQSPKYLFRKEGQNVTLSCEQNLNHDAMYWYRQDPGQGLRLIYYSQIVNDFQKGDIAEGYSVSREKKESFPLTVTSAQKNPTAFYLCASSIFAGGSTDTQYFGPGTRLTVL.

This clone was recorded once. V gene TRBV6-1 combines with J gene TRBJ2-3; TRBD2 matches at 10 bases. The ends lost 2 bases at V and 1 base at J; junction bases unmatched: 3. Per the germline V gene, CDR1 is MNHNS and CDR2 is SASEGT. The length of the CDR3 is 16 residues. CDR3 nucleotides: TGTGCCAGCAGTGAAACTAGCGGGGTCGGCACAGATACGCAGTATTTT. Translation gives CASSETSGVGTDTQYF.

This clone was detected only a few times. This chain connects TRBV4-1 to TRBJ1-3, with D hard to call. The V and J ends lost 0 bases and 2 bases respectively, with 5 bases between them. CDR1 and CDR2 from the germline V gene are MGHRA and YSYEKL. This CDR3 is built from 14 residues. Here the CDR3 DNA reads TGCGCCAGCAGCCAAGAACAGACTGGAAACACCATATATTTT. It codes for CASSQEQTGNTIYF.

The CDR3 coding sequence is TGTGCCACCAGCAGGGGGGACAGCAATAATGAAAAACTGTTTTTT. As protein: CATSRGDSNNEKLFF. The V gene is TRBV15, the J gene TRBJ1-4; the match to TRBD1 covers 7 bases. CDR3 length equals 15 residues. V shed 3 bases, J shed 4 bases, and the junction held 5 bases outside the gene matches. Germline lookup yields CDR1 LNHNV and CDR2 YYDKDF (reference sequence).

This chain connects TRBV7-2 to TRBJ2-1, with 8 bases lining up with TRBD2. This CDR3 comprises 14 residues. Germline V lookup: CDR1 SGHTA, CDR2 FQGNSA. V lost 4 bases, J lost 6 bases, and 5 bases stayed unmatched. CDR3 nucleotides: TGTGCCAGCAGCTCTTGGCGGGGGGTCAATGAGCAGTTCTTC. Amino acid sequence: CASSSWRGVNEQFF.

V is TRBV6-6 and J is TRBJ1-6, with a tentative D call TRBD1 (5 bases). This CDR3 spans 14 amino acids. Germline assignment: CDR1 MNHNY and CDR2 SVGAGI (reference sequence). The V end lost 0 bases, the J end lost 8 bases, and 8 bases lay between the germline ends. In DNA form, the CDR3 reads TGTGCCAGCAGTTACTCAGTCAGGGATTCACCCCTCCACTTT. Protein product: CASSYSVRDSPLHF.

The V gene is TRBV18, the J gene TRBJ1-1; the match to TRBD1 covers 7 bases. CDR1 is KGHSH, CDR2 LQKENI, per germline. Trimming took 3 bases from V and 1 from J; bases not matched to a gene: 5. This CDR3 has 15 amino acids. Here the CDR3 reads CASSPGQQQNTEAFF. The DNA of the CDR3 is TGTGCCAGCTCACCGGGACAGCAACAGAACACTGAAGCTTTCTTT.

CDR3: CASSTRGGARADTQYF. In nucleotides, the CDR3 is TGTGCCAGCAGCACTCGCGGGGGGGCAAGGGCAGATACGCAGTATTTT. V usage is TRBV7-8 and J usage is TRBJ2-3, with TRBD2 identical over 9 bases. V gave up 5 bases and J gave up 4 bases; unmatched junction bases: 10. This CDR3 is built from 16 residues. CDR1 and CDR2 from the germline V gene are SGHVS and FQNEAQ.

The J gene is TRBJ1-4, the V gene TRBV29-1; 11 bases match TRBD1. Germline V gives CDR1 SQVTM, CDR2 ANQGSEA. CDR3 length equals 17 residues. J gave up 3 bases and V 7 bases, and 13 bases lay outside the gene matches. CDR3 DNA sequence: TGCAGCGGAGGACAGGGGGCGTCATATGGACCTAATGAAAAACTGTTTTTT. Translating it yields CSGGQGASYGPNEKLFF. The full variable domain, in which reference TRBV29-1 and TRBJ1-4 provide the parts outside the CDR3, is SAVISQKPSRDICQRGTSLTIQCQVDSQVTMMFWYRQQPGQSLTLIATANQGSEATYESGFVIDKFPISRPNLTFSTLTVSNMSPEDSSIYLCSGGQGASYGPNEKLFFGSGTQLSVL.

Only a few counts were recorded for this clone. The chain links TRBV7-6 to TRBJ2-5; 8 nucleotides align to TRBD1. CDR3 length equals 13 residues. The germline gives CDR1 SGHVS, CDR2 FNYEAQ. The V gene end was trimmed by 6 bases and the J gene end by 4 bases; junction bases not matched to a gene: 4. CDR3 residues: CASSPDRGETQYF. The DNA of the CDR3 is TGTGCCAGCAGTCCAGACAGGGGAGAGACCCAGTACTTC.

The chain is built from TRBV18 and TRBJ2-7; D ambiguous. Per the germline V gene, CDR1 is KGHSH and CDR2 is LQKENI. The CDR3 sequence is 14 residues long. The V and J ends lost 2 bases and 1 base respectively, with 9 bases between them. The CDR3 loop reads CASSPEGGSYEQYF. The CDR3 DNA reads TGTGCCAGCTCACCAGAAGGCGGATCCTACGAGCAGTACTTC.

The rearrangement joins TRBV5-1 to TRBJ2-1; 8 nucleotides line up with TRBD2. This CDR3 has 15 residues. The V gene end was trimmed by 7 bases and the J gene end by 3 bases; junction bases not matched to a gene: 9. Germline V gives CDR1 SGHRS, CDR2 YFSETQ. CDR3 sequence: CASLPISGGYNEQFF. Written as DNA, the CDR3 is TGCGCCAGCCTTCCCATAAGCGGGGGCTACAATGAGCAGTTCTTC. The full variable domain, its missing parts supplied by reference TRBV5-1 and TRBJ2-1, is KAGVTQTPRYLIKTRGQQVTLSCSPISGHRSVSWYQQTPGQGLQFLFEYFSETQRNKGNFPGRFSGRQFSNSRSEMNVSTLELGDSALYLCASLPISGGYNEQFFGPGTRLTVL.

The chain uses TRBV6-6 and TRBJ1-5, with TRBD1 matching over 8 bases. The CDR3 covers 14 residues. Per germline, CDR1 MNHNY and CDR2 SVGAGI (reference sequence). Losses at the gene ends were 6 bases for V and 5 bases for J; bases not matched to a gene: 6. The CDR3 spells CASSKDRGYQPQHF. CDR3 DNA: TGTGCCAGCAGCAAAGACAGGGGTTATCAGCCCCAGCATTTT.

This chain joins TRBV4-1 and TRBJ1-5; the D is unclear. The CDR3 is made up of 16 amino acids. The V gene's germline CDR1 is MGHRA and CDR2 YSYEKL. The V and J ends lost 0 bases and 3 bases respectively, with 12 bases between them. The CDR3 sequence is CASSQDPMPVNQPQHF. Here the CDR3 DNA reads TGCGCCAGCAGCCAAGATCCTATGCCGGTCAATCAGCCCCAGCATTTT.

The chain is built from TRBV19 and TRBJ1-1, with 10 nucleotides matching TRBD1. CDR3 length: 18 amino acids. Per germline, CDR1 LNHDA and CDR2 SQIVND (reference sequence). Trimming took 5 bases from V and 1 from J; bases not matched to a gene: 13. CDR3 in DNA: TGTGCCAGTAGTCTGCGATACAGCGGGACAGGGGAGAACACTGAAGCTTTCTTT. Protein sequence: CASSLRYSGTGENTEAFF. Filled out from reference TRBV19 and TRBJ1-1, the complete variable domain reads DGGITQSPKYLFRKEGQNVTLSCEQNLNHDAMYWYRQDPGQGLRLIYYSQIVNDFQKGDIAEGYSVSREKKESFPLTVTSAQKNPTAFYLCASSLRYSGTGENTEAFFGQGTRLTVV.

This clone was observed a handful of times. This chain connects TRBV20-1 to TRBJ2-5; D unclear. Trimming took 7 bases from V and 3 from J, leaving 9 bases between them. Germline V lookup: CDR1 DFQATT, CDR2 SNEGSKA (reference sequence). This CDR3 is 11 amino acids long. CDR3 protein: CSGQIEETQYF. DNA of the CDR3: TGCAGTGGGCAAATCGAAGAGACCCAGTACTTC.

The chain is built from TRBV5-5 and TRBJ2-1; D perhaps matches TRBD1 (5 bases). This CDR3 region has 15 residues. Germline V gives CDR1 SGHKS, CDR2 YYEKEE (reference sequence). Trimming removed 0 bases from V and 4 bases from J, with 11 bases in between. CDR3 nucleotide sequence: TGTGCCAGCAGCTTGGGACAGACACATTACAATGAGCAGTTCTTC. Protein: CASSLGQTHYNEQFF.

This clone has only a few counts. The gene calls are TRBV4-1 and TRBJ2-7; possibly TRBD1 for D (6 bases). CDR1 MGHRA and CDR2 YSYEKL come from the germline V gene. This CDR3 contains 12 residues. V gave up 1 base and J gave up 6 bases, with 7 bases separating them. The DNA of the CDR3 is TGCGCCAGCAGCCAAGGAGGGGGCGAGCAGTACTTC. Translation: CASSQGGGEQYF.

The chain uses TRBV18 and TRBJ2-7, with D perhaps matching TRBD2 (5 bases). CDR1 KGHSH and CDR2 LQKENI come from the germline V gene. The germline V and J ends were trimmed by 3 bases and 0 bases, with 12 bases remaining between them. The CDR3 sequence is 15 residues long. The CDR3 reads CASSPGTGSSYEQYF. DNA of the CDR3: TGTGCCAGCTCACCCGGTACGGGGAGCTCCTACGAGCAGTACTTC.

This clone was seen a few times. The V gene is TRBV11-2, the J gene TRBJ1-5, with TRBD1 matching over 9 bases. After removal of 5 bases from V and 4 bases from J, the junction contained 6 bases not matched to a gene. From germline, CDR1 is SGHAT and CDR2 FQNNGV. CDR3 length equals 15 residues. CDR3 sequence: CASSPIQGANQPQHF. The DNA of the CDR3 is TGTGCCAGCAGCCCTATACAGGGGGCGAATCAGCCCCAGCATTTT.

The chain couples TRBV9 to TRBJ2-7, with a weak D call TRBD2 (6 bases). The CDR3 has 14 residues. In germline, CDR1 is SGDLS, CDR2 YYNGEE. V was pared by 3 bases and J by 3 bases, with 13 bases between. The CDR3 coding sequence is TGTGCCAGCAGCGCCGGGACTGATAACTACGAGCAGTACTTC. Translated: CASSAGTDNYEQYF. The whole variable domain, filled in from reference TRBV9 and TRBJ2-7, reads DSGVTQTPKHLITATGQRVTLRCSPRSGDLSVYWYQQSLDQGLQFLIQYYNGEERAKGNILERFSAQQFPDLHSELNLSSLELGDSALYFCASSAGTDNYEQYFGPGTRLTVT.

This clone was observed once. CDR3 loop: CASSLWTSGAGETQYF. The CDR3 DNA reads as TGCGCCAGCAGCTTATGGACTAGCGGGGCAGGAGAGACCCAGTACTTC. The rearrangement uses TRBV5-1 and TRBJ2-5; TRBD2 aligns across 12 bases. The CDR3 extends over 16 amino acids. CDR1 is SGHRS, CDR2 YFSETQ, per germline. Losses at the gene ends were 2 bases for V and 4 bases for J; bases not matched to a gene: 6.